Given below is one T cell receptor (beta chain) in context. The data stem from a study of blood T cell repertoires in COVID-19. Study details: COVID-19 samples collected from the United States, Italy and Spain covered acute and convalescent phases.

Original processing methods: Reference gene primer amplification gave nucleated cell count estimates. Some clones are missing from TCRdb's copy, which holds only in-frame ones; the method was immunoSEQ multiplex PCR. From that table come the V and J calls and clone size; the DNA was used to work out D and trimming. The table shows more than 110,000 clones, with about 80% occurring only once. Trimming took off 1 base at V and 5 bases at J, with 10 bases between the two ends. The CDR3 covers 14 residues. The germline gives CDR1 SGHRS, CDR2 YFSETQ. Sequences were obtained from peripheral blood. The clonotype comes from a human donor in a cohort sampled during active COVID-19. The rearrangement uses TRBV5-1 and TRBJ1-5; D may be TRBD1 (5 bases). This CDR3 reads CASSLSQGDQPQHF. Here the CDR3 DNA reads TGCGCCAGCAGCTTGTCCCAGGGCGATCAGCCCCAGCATTTT.